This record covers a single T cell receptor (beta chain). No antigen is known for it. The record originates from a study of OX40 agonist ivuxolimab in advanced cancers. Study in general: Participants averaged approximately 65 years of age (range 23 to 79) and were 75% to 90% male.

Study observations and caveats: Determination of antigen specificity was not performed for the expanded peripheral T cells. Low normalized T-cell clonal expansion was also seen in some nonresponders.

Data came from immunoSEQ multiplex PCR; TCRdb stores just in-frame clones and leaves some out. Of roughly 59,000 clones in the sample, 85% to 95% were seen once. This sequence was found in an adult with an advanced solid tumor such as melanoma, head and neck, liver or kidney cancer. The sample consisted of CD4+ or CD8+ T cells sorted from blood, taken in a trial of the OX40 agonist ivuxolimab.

The CDR3 spells CASRRTGGYEQYF. The CDR3 DNA follows: TGTGCCAGCAGACGGACAGGGGGCTACGAGCAGTACTTC. The chain recombines TRBV7-2 with TRBJ2-7, with 10 bases matching TRBD1. The junction had 2 bases not matched to a gene; V was cut back by 6 bases and J by 3 bases. The CDR3 is 13 residues long. The germline V gene encodes CDR1 SGHTA and CDR2 FQGNSA.